Listed here is a single TCR beta chain. The data originate from a study of blood T cell repertoires in COVID-19. In the study overall: Italy, Spain and the United States were the sources of the convalescent and acute COVID-19 samples.

Within the 2 weeks before study entry, each person in the exposed group met a COVID-19 case. V was clipped by 5 bases and J by 1 base, with 14 bases between them. The CDR3 contains 15 residues. The germline CDR1 and CDR2 sequences are SGHAT and FQDESV (reference sequence). The data were produced by immunoSEQ multiplex PCR, yet TCRdb's version contains in-frame clones alone and is incomplete. This table has 60,000 or so clones, more than 55% appearing once. The clonotype was recovered from a woman aged 55 to 70 who had been exposed to COVID-19. The V and J genes are TRBV11-1 and TRBJ2-5, with D perhaps matching TRBD2 (5 bases). The sequencing input was PBMCs or T cells enriched from blood (not recorded which). For the CDR3, the DNA is TGTGCCAGCAGCCCTCGACTATCAGCCCAAGAGACCCAGTACTTC. It encodes CASSPRLSAQETQYF.